The rows below give T cell receptor beta chains drawn from one sample of a study of OX40 agonist ivuxolimab in advanced cancers. TCRdb's copy holds only in-frame clones and misses some; the assay was immunoSEQ multiplex PCR. This table holds some 76,000 clones, 84% found once. The sample was CD4+ or CD8+ T cells sorted from blood, taken in a trial of the OX40 agonist ivuxolimab. Receptor source: an adult with an advanced solid tumor such as melanoma, head and neck, liver or kidney cancer. CDR3s include the opening cysteine and the closing phenylalanine or tryptophan.

v_call | cdr3_aa
TRBV9 | CASSSGTSGKETQYF
TRBV7-6 | CASSSDRGTEAFF
TRBV19 | CASRAWDSTNHEQYF
TRBV30 | CAWTGTSFSTLHF
TRBV10-3 | CASRRQGWDTQYF
TRBV6-5 | CASSYGTGGYEQYF
TRBV6-5 | CASSYSVNSETYGYTF
TRBV7-9 | CASSLIGQGGEQYF
TRBV18 | CASSPKPGATEAFF
TRBV7-9 | CASSSGTGANVLTF
TRBV19 | CASSSLAGDNEQFF
TRBV15 | CATSRSGTSGSGTEQYF
TRBV19 | CASTLRGGNQPQHF
TRBV4-2 | CASSLGTEAFF
TRBV30 | CAWGDSNQPQHF
TRBV19 | CASSTTGGSGNTIYF
TRBV2 | CASSEGTPVNTEAFF
TRBV18 | CASSPLEGTPKSGNTIYF
TRBV2 | CASSERQGISQPQHF
TRBV28 | CASTPIARIGGYTF
TRBV6-1 | CAVEIVGRAYNEQFF
TRBV2 | CASNTGTSGGEQYF
TRBV7-3 | CASSPGQGGFYEQYF